This T cell receptor beta chain was documented in a study of blood T cell repertoires in COVID-19. Study-wide context: T cells, B-cell-depleted T cells, or PBMCs provided the cDNA or gDNA that served as material.

Measured with immunoSEQ multiplex PCR; TCRdb has only the in-frame clones, and not every one. The data hold around 390,000 clones, with about 83% observed a single time. V lost 1 base to trimming and J lost 0 bases, with 8 bases between them. In germline, CDR1 is SGHVS, CDR2 FQNEAQ. This CDR3 has 15 amino acids. Participants were placed into cohorts based on the clinical history they reported. All recovered Cohort 3 donors got two negative PCRs, got clearance, or saw symptom resolution. The chain uses TRBV7-8 and TRBJ2-3; D may be TRBD1 (6 bases). Specimen: PBMCs or T cells enriched from blood (not recorded which). The source is a woman aged 45-65 years who had recovered from COVID-19. The CDR3 DNA reads TGTGCCAGCAGCTTAGAGGGGGATAGCACAGATACGCAGTATTTT. Translated: CASSLEGDSTDTQYF.